The present T cell receptor (beta chain) was sequenced within a study of T cells after yellow fever vaccination. Germline CDR1 SGHRS, CDR2 YFSETQ. This CDR3 is 15 amino acids long. Trimming removed 3 bases from V and 2 bases from J; junction bases left unmatched: 3. This clonotype was detected ten times or more. TCRdb used MiXCR to reprocess the 5' RACE reads, holding one entry per CDR3 protein. The table lists about 99,000 distinct CDR3 sequences, around 5.8% of them singletons. Sample: CD8+ T cells sorted from PBMCs, taken 10 days after the yellow fever booster vaccination. The receptor comes from a man aged 18-30 years who received the YFV17D yellow fever vaccine. J is TRBJ2-5 and V is TRBV5-1; 11 bases agree with TRBD1. Written as DNA, the CDR3 is TGCGCCAGCAGCTGCCGGGACAGGGGGCAAGAGACCCAGTACTTC. Amino acid sequence: CASSCRDRGQETQYF.